The 14 T cell receptor beta chains listed next were all sequenced from one sample in a study of patients and donors after allogeneic stem cell transplantation. TCRdb used MiXCR to reprocess the RT-PCR reads, holding one entry per CDR3 protein. The sample records some 880,000 distinct CDR3 sequences, about a sixth being singletons. Sequencing was carried out using blood, either unsorted or a sorted T cell fraction (not recorded which). The source is a human donor who was either an allogeneic HSCT recipient or a stem cell or donor lymphocyte infusion donor (not recorded which). It is not recorded whose cells these are; they may come from a transplant donor.

This clonotype was detected only a few times. The chain has TRBV12-3 or TRBV12-4 and TRBJ2-1; 7 nucleotides align to TRBD2. V trimming: 5 bases; J trimming: 12 bases; junction bases outside the gene matches: 4. The CDR3 covers 11 residues. CDR3 in DNA: TGTGCCAGCAGTGGGGGGGGGAGGCAGTTCTTC. This translates into CASSGGGRQFF.

The table lists this clonotype with a few counts. The CDR3 nucleotides are TGTGCCAGCAGTTTGCTAGCGGGATTGGAGGAGACCCAGTACTTC. Protein product: CASSLLAGLEETQYF. This chain uses TRBV12-3 or TRBV12-4 with TRBJ2-5; TRBD2 agrees at 9 bases. V shed 3 bases and J 5 bases; nucleotides not matched to a gene: 7. This CDR3 is built from 15 residues.

The sample holds a few counts of this clonotype. The chain is built from TRBV4-2 and TRBJ1-1, with D unresolved. Per germline, CDR1 LGHNA and CDR2 YNFKEQ. Trimming removed 0 bases at V and 2 bases at J, with 7 bases between. The CDR3 has 14 amino acids. DNA for the CDR3: TGTGCCAGCAGCCAAGATTTAGCAAACACTGAAGCTTTCTTT. It specifies CASSQDLANTEAFF.

This clonotype was seen many times. The chain combines TRBV5-6 with TRBJ2-1, with unresolved D. The germline V and J ends were trimmed by 2 bases and 12 bases, with 18 bases remaining between them. CDR1 is SGHDT and CDR2 is YYEEEE in the germline V gene. The CDR3 is 14 residues long. The CDR3 DNA reads as TGTGCCAGCAGCTTTAGGTTTTTCACTTGGGGGCAGTTCTTC. Protein product: CASSFRFFTWGQFF.

This chain joins TRBV11-2 and TRBJ1-4; 8 nucleotides align to TRBD1. The germline V gene has CDR1 SGHAT and CDR2 FQNNGV. CDR3 length: 18 amino acids. J was trimmed by 7 bases and V by 1 base; bases with no gene match: 14. For the CDR3, the DNA is TGTGCCAGCAGCTTAGGCCTCGTCCCTGGACAGGGATCTGAAAAACTGTTTTTT. Protein sequence: CASSLGLVPGQGSEKLFF.

This clonotype has ten or more counts. The V and J genes are TRBV24-1 and TRBJ2-5; D is unclear. The CDR3 runs to 18 residues. CDR1 KGHDR and CDR2 SFDVKD come from the germline V gene. Trimming removed 1 base from V and 0 bases from J, with 17 bases in between. CDR3 DNA: TGTGCCACCAGTGATTTTTCGAAGGGCTTGGGGTACCAAGAGACCCAGTACTTC. This codes for CATSDFSKGLGYQETQYF.

The CDR3 nucleotides read TGTGCCATCAGTGAGTCGGGCGGTAGATACTACAATGAGCAGTTCTTC. Its protein is CAISESGGRYYNEQFF. The genes are TRBV10-3 and TRBJ2-1; D gene unclear. The length of the CDR3 is 16 residues. CDR1 is ENHRY, CDR2 SYGVKD, per germline. V lost 0 bases to trimming and J lost 3 bases, with 12 bases between them.

The gene calls are TRBV4-1 and TRBJ2-3; TRBD2 aligns across 8 bases. Germline assignment: CDR1 MGHRA and CDR2 YSYEKL. J lost 7 bases, V lost 3 bases, and 18 bases had no gene match. This CDR3 spans 18 amino acids. CDR3 in DNA: TGCGCCAGCAGCCACCTTACCACGTTTGTGCGGGGGGCGAATACGCAGTATTTT. It translates to CASSHLTTFVRGANTQYF.

The table lists this clonotype with a few counts. The V call is TRBV11-2, the J call TRBJ2-7; TRBD1 is a possible D gene (6 bases). V shed 5 bases and J shed 0 bases, with 11 bases lying between them. This CDR3 has 14 amino acids. Germline CDR1 and CDR2: SGHAT and FQNNGV. CDR3 in DNA: TGTGCCAGCAGCCTTACGACAGGCTCCTACGAGCAGTACTTC. Translation gives CASSLTTGSYEQYF. Using reference TRBV11-2 and TRBJ2-7 for the parts outside the CDR3, the full variable domain is EAGVAQSPRYKIIEKRQSVAFWCNPISGHATLYWYQQILGQGPKLLIQFQNNGVVDDSQLPKDRFSAERLKGVDSTLKIQPAKLEDSAVYLCASSLTTGSYEQYFGPGTRLTVT.

This clonotype was picked up a small number of times. The chain has TRBV28 and TRBJ1-2, with TRBD1 matching over 7 bases. Trimming removed 8 bases from V and 8 bases from J; junction bases left unmatched: 17. The CDR3 spans 15 residues. Germline values: CDR1 MDHEN, CDR2 SYDVKM. The CDR3 region is CASGKPGQLSYGYTF. CDR3 in DNA: TGTGCCAGCGGTAAACCGGGACAGTTATCCTACGGCTACACCTTC.

This clonotype was seen a handful of times. This sequence joins TRBV9 and TRBJ2-5; the D gene is possibly TRBD2 (5 bases). This CDR3 contains 15 residues. V shed 0 bases and J shed 5 bases, with 14 bases lying between them. Germline-derived CDR1 and CDR2 are SGDLS and YYNGEE. This chain's CDR3 is CASSVGLAFRETQYF. The DNA of the CDR3 is TGTGCCAGCAGCGTAGGGCTAGCTTTTCGTGAGACCCAGTACTTC.

This clonotype was recorded at least ten times. The chain is built from TRBV12-3 or TRBV12-4 and TRBJ1-1, with D uncertain. Trimming took off 3 bases at V and 10 bases at J, with 9 bases between the two ends. The CDR3 spans 11 residues. The CDR3 DNA reads TGTGCCAGCAGTTTGAAGGTAGCAGCTTTCTTT. Translating it yields CASSLKVAAFF.

As for this clonotype: Being one base from a much bigger clone, this may be a read error. The rearrangement uses TRBV12-3 or TRBV12-4 and TRBJ2-5; D ambiguous. The CDR3 totals 12 residues. Deletions cut 3 bases from V and 5 bases from J, with 7 bases between. The CDR3 loop is CASSFGPETQYF. The CDR3 nucleotides read TGTGCCAGCAGTTTTGGGCCGGAGACCCAGTACTTC.

There are a few counts of this clonotype. The chain is built from TRBV5-1 and TRBJ1-3; D not resolved. This CDR3 contains 16 residues. The V end was cut by 0 bases, the J end by 0 bases, with 10 bases between. Looked up from germline, CDR1 is SGHRS and CDR2 is YFSETQ. CDR3 DNA: TGCGCCAGCAGCTTGGTCGGGCCCTACTCTGGAAACACCATATATTTT. It is translated as CASSLVGPYSGNTIYF.